The 16 T cell receptor beta chains below all came from one sample that was sequenced in a study of cytomegalovirus exposure and HLA in healthy donors. PCR used 60 Vbeta primers and 13 Jbeta primers. Method: immunoSEQ multiplex PCR; TCRdb's copy keeps in-frame clones and lacks some. The repertoire has 180,000 or so clones, about 81% of them found once; the top ten carry less than 2%. Sequencing was carried out using PBMCs. The receptor set was obtained from a man aged 40-49 years in good health and CMV-seronegative.

The chain employs TRBV11-3 and TRBJ2-7; 10 positions agree with TRBD1. Germline values: CDR1 SGHNT, CDR2 YENEEA. The CDR3 loop spans 14 amino acids. With V trimmed by 8 bases and J by 5 bases, 9 bases remained unmatched. The CDR3 nucleotides read TGTGCCAGCTCCCCGGGACAGGGGAACCACGAGCAGTACTTC. This gives the protein CASSPGQGNHEQYF.

CDR3 loop: CASSGGSYEQYF. The CDR3 DNA reads TGTGCCAGCAGTGGCGGGTCCTACGAGCAGTACTTC. J is TRBJ2-7 and V is TRBV28; D might be TRBD2 (5 bases). Trimming cost V 5 bases and J 1 base, with 6 bases left between them. Germline CDR1 MDHEN, CDR2 SYDVKM. CDR3 size: 12 residues.

In DNA form, the CDR3 reads TGTGCCAGCAGCATTAATTCGAGAGGAGATGGCTACACCTTC. Translating it yields CASSINSRGDGYTF. The gene calls are TRBV11-3 and TRBJ1-2; D uncertain. The V end was cut by 5 bases, the J end by 6 bases, with 16 bases between. The CDR3 is made up of 14 amino acids. The germline V gene has CDR1 SGHNT and CDR2 YENEEA.

This clone was observed a few times. This chain connects TRBV6-5 to TRBJ1-1, with unresolved D. Looked up from germline, CDR1 is MNHEY and CDR2 is SVGAGI. V gave up 8 bases and J gave up 1 base, with 8 bases separating them. This CDR3 spans 12 amino acids. CDR3 loop: CASATQNTEAFF. CDR3 nucleotide sequence: TGTGCCAGCGCCACTCAGAACACTGAAGCTTTCTTT.

The V call is TRBV5-1, the J call TRBJ1-4, with 11 bases identical to TRBD1. Germline V gene lookup returns CDR1 SGHRS and CDR2 YFSETQ. The CDR3 is made up of 16 amino acids. The J segment lost 5 bases and the V segment lost 4 bases, leaving 7 bases of the junction unmatched. DNA of the CDR3: TGCGCCAGCAGCCTAACCGGACAGGGGGCGAATGAAAAACTGTTTTTT. Protein: CASSLTGQGANEKLFF.

The V gene is TRBV6-6, the J gene TRBJ2-1, with 8 bases identical to TRBD2. The V and J ends lost 8 bases and 5 bases, in that order; junction bases with no gene match: 14. CDR3 length equals 16 residues. CDR1 MNHNY and CDR2 SVGAGI come from the germline V gene (reference sequence). The chain's CDR3 is CASEGSGGPHHNEQFF. CDR3 coding DNA: TGTGCCAGCGAGGGGTCGGGAGGGCCTCACCACAATGAGCAGTTCTTC.

The chain employs TRBV5-4 and TRBJ1-1; 9 nucleotides agree with TRBD1. The CDR3 has 19 residues. Germline trimming cut 0 bases from V and 3 bases from J; bases unmatched to any gene: 15. Germline CDR1 SGHNT, CDR2 YYREEE (reference sequence). This CDR3 reads CASSLGPGQGRRGDTEAFF. The CDR3 region has the DNA TGTGCCAGCAGCTTGGGCCCGGGACAGGGAAGAAGGGGGGACACTGAAGCTTTCTTT.

This clone has more than one count but fewer than ten. V and J are TRBV27 and TRBJ2-7; 8 positions match TRBD2. Per the germline V gene, CDR1 is MNHEY and CDR2 is SMNVEV (reference sequence). V gave up 8 bases and J gave up 0 bases; unmatched junction bases: 6. The CDR3 is 14 residues long. The CDR3 loop is CASHIAGRSYEQYF. The CDR3 nucleotides read TGTGCCAGCCACATAGCGGGACGCTCCTACGAGCAGTACTTC.

J is TRBJ2-2 and V is TRBV6-1; D is ambiguous. The V end lost 6 bases, the J end lost 6 bases, and 11 bases lay between the germline ends. Germline V gene lookup returns CDR1 MNHNS and CDR2 SASEGT. The CDR3 contains 13 residues. In nucleotides, the CDR3 is TGTGCCAGCAGACCCGAGAGTGCCGGGGAGCTGTTTTTT. Protein sequence: CASRPESAGELFF.

As concerns this clone: One junction end does not reproduce the germline sequence, and a read error may be involved. This chain uses TRBV6-4 with TRBJ2-1; TRBD2 aligns across 12 bases. The CDR3 has 17 amino acids. Germline V lookup: CDR1 MRHNA, CDR2 SNTAGT. The CDR3 DNA is TGTGCCAGAAGTGCCCACCCCCTAGCGGGGGGGCCTCATGAGCAGTTCTTC. Its translation: CARSAHPLAGGPHEQFF.

This clone is a singleton in its sample. The CDR3 region is CASSISLGGYEQYF. In DNA form, the CDR3 reads TGTGCCAGCAGTATCTCCCTGGGGGGATACGAGCAGTACTTC. This chain uses TRBV6-5 with TRBJ2-7; D possibly corresponds to TRBD2 (6 bases). The CDR3 runs 14 residues. The germline V and J ends were trimmed by 5 bases and 4 bases, with 15 bases remaining between them. Germline CDR1 reads MNHEY; CDR2 reads SVGAGI.

CDR3 in amino acids: CASRLSVVLRSLAGGPQPPHEQYF. For the CDR3, the DNA is TGTGCCAGCAGACTAAGTGTTGTTCTAAGGTCTTTAGCGGGAGGGCCCCAGCCCCCCCACGAGCAGTACTTC. The chain is built from TRBV2 and TRBJ2-7; 11 bases map to TRBD2. V lost 6 bases, J lost 5 bases, and 36 bases stayed unmatched. Germline CDR1 and CDR2: SNHLY and FYNNEI. The CDR3 loop spans 24 amino acids.

The chain carries TRBV6-4 and TRBJ1-1; tentatively, D is TRBD1 (5 bases). Trimming shortened V by 8 bases and J by 1 base, and 11 bases separated the two germline ends. The germline gives CDR1 MRHNA, CDR2 SNTAGT. There are 13 residues in the CDR3. The CDR3 coding sequence is TGTGCCAGCGCAAAGACAGAGAACACTGAAGCTTTCTTT. Its protein product is CASAKTENTEAFF.

The chain recombines TRBV27 with TRBJ2-3, with D possibly TRBD2 on 6 matching bases. Trimming pared 8 bases from V and 2 bases from J, leaving 17 bases between. CDR1 and CDR2 (germline): MNHEY, SMNVEV (reference sequence). CDR3 length: 15 residues. CDR3 sequence (DNA): TGTGCCAGCGGATCCGGACTACCCATCACAGATACGCAGTATTTT. Protein sequence: CASGSGLPITDTQYF.

This chain uses TRBV28 with TRBJ2-3, with D tentatively TRBD2 (6 bases). Trimming removed 8 bases from V and 4 bases from J, with 19 bases in between. CDR1 is MDHEN and CDR2 is SYDVKM in the germline V gene. The CDR3 length is 15 residues. The DNA for the CDR3 is TGTGCCAGCCGCTTGACTAGGGTTGGCGCAGATACGCAGTATTTT. Its translation: CASRLTRVGADTQYF.

There are a few counts of this clone. Here the CDR3 DNA reads TGTGCCAGCATCAGGGGAGGGACTGAAGCTTTCTTT. Translating gives CASIRGGTEAFF. The chain has TRBV6-5 and TRBJ1-1, with a tentative D call TRBD1 (6 bases). Germline V gene lookup returns CDR1 MNHEY and CDR2 SVGAGI. The V end was cut by 7 bases, the J end by 5 bases, with 11 bases between. The CDR3 length is 12 residues.